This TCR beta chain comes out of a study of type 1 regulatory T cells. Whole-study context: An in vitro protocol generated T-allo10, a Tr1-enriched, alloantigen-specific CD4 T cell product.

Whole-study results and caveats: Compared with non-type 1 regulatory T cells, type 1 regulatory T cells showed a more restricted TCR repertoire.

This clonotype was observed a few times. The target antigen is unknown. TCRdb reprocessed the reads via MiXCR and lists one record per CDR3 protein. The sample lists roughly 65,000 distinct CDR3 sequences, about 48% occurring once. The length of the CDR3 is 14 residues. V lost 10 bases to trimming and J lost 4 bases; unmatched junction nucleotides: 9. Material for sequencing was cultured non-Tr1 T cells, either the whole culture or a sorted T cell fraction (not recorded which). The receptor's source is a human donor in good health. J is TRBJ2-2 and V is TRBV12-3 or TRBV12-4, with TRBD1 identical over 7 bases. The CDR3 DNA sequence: TGTGCCACTACGGGACAGCGCTTCACCGGGGAGCTGTTTTTT. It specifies CATTGQRFTGELFF.